This entry concerns a single T cell receptor beta chain. The data belong to a study of blood T cell repertoires in COVID-19. The wider study: Some COVID-19 samples were acute and others convalescent; all came from the United States, Italy and Spain. PBMCs, B-cell-depleted T cells, or T cells provided the cDNA or gDNA that made up the material.

In the original processing: Nucleated cell number was recorded as an estimate derived from reference gene primer amplification. Clones were sequenced by immunoSEQ multiplex PCR, and TCRdb holds only the in-frame ones, with some missing. The V and J calls and clone size were taken over from that table, and D and trimming were inferred from the DNA. This sample has around 100,000 clones, with around 84% found just once. V dropped 10 bases and J dropped 2 bases, with 17 bases sitting between them. Per germline, CDR1 LNHDA and CDR2 SQIVND (reference sequence). The CDR3 has 14 residues. Source material: peripheral blood. The chain is built from TRBV19 and TRBJ2-5; D perhaps matches TRBD1 (6 bases). The TCR comes from a man in his 70s with active or convalescent COVID-19. The CDR3 nucleotides are TGTGCCACCGCGGACAGATACATACAAGAGACCCAGTACTTC. Its protein is CATADRYIQETQYF.